Below are 2 T cell receptor beta chains sequenced from a single sample in a study of T cell repertoires in cytomegalovirus infection (dated by TCRdb to between 2017 and 2020). Sequencing took place on an Illumina HiSeq 1500. In-frame beta chains were kept once TCRdb had trimmed the public reads at Q25 with fastp and called clones with MiXCR. Identical CDR3 protein sequences are pooled into one entry, listed with their most common genes and DNA. The sample table shows 70,000 to 75,000 distinct CDR3 sequences, and just under 4% are seen once. The ten most abundant clones make up less than 25% of the sample. The sample comprised PBMCs. The receptors here all came from a human donor in good health (CMV status not recorded). Some clones in this sample may be carry-over from other donors' samples.

This clonotype has a count of ten or more. The rearrangement joins TRBV29-1 to TRBJ2-5, with D tentatively TRBD1 (7 bases). The CDR3 extends over 14 amino acids. Trimming stripped 6 bases from V and 4 bases from J, with 18 bases between. Germline-derived CDR1 and CDR2 are SQVTM and ANQGSEA. The CDR3 coding sequence is TGCAGCGTGGATGGAGGGGGCCCCGGAGAGACCCAGTACTTC. This translates into CSVDGGGPGETQYF.

There are many counts of this clonotype. The CDR3 is CASSTAQGTNEKLFF. As DNA, the CDR3 is TGTGCCAGCAGCACGGCACAGGGAACTAATGAAAAACTGTTTTTT. The chain is built from TRBV7-2 and TRBJ1-4; possible D gene TRBD1, 6 bases. Germline assignment: CDR1 SGHTA and CDR2 FQGNSA. V was pared by 5 bases and J by 1 base, with 11 bases between. CDR3 length: 15 amino acids.